This T cell receptor beta chain was profiled in a study of post-analysis software for immune sequencing data. Study background: Disease courses included relapsing-remitting, secondary progressive and progressive-relapsing multiple sclerosis.

Study-level results: Under the F measure, samples that were prepared in one batch clustered strongly together. Patients carried a handful of TRBV segments more frequently than controls did, and TRBV5-6, TRBV5-1 and TRBV20-1 were among them. Controls significantly exceeded multiple sclerosis patients in normalized Chao1 diversity.

The CDR3 totals 14 residues. The germline gives CDR1 LNHNV, CDR2 YYDKDF (reference sequence). Remarks on this clonotype: Its antigen is as yet unknown. The junction does not match germline at one end; this may be a read error.

Sequencing libraries made from TCR beta cDNA carried unique molecular identifiers. TCRdb called the PCR reads again in MiXCR, with one record for every CDR3 protein. The sample yields approximately 360,000 distinct CDR3 sequences, roughly 38% seen once. This TCR derives from a girl aged 5 to 17 with multiple sclerosis. The chain joins TRBV15 to TRBJ2-5; possible D gene TRBD1, 6 bases. Sequenced: blood. CDR3 region: CATSRAGGGKTRYF. Here the CDR3 DNA reads TGTGCCACCAGCAGAGCTGGGGGCGGAAAGACCCGGTACTTC.